Listed below are T cell receptor beta chains from one sample, sequenced in a study of T cell responses to AZD1222 COVID-19 vaccine. Produced via immunoSEQ multiplex PCR; TCRdb's table is partial and in-frame only. The profile covers around 160,000 clones, with 85% to 95% appearing a single time and 1.5% to 2% taken by the ten largest. Specimen: peripheral blood, collected on day 0 of AZD1222 vaccination. The receptors stem from an adult in good health. The CDR3 runs from the conserved cysteine through the conserved F or W. A D gene is named only where the DNA matches it firmly. Only part of the rows carry a size: once, few, many, or a class if the clone is expanded.

J,size,D,V,CDR3
TRBJ1-1,NA,NA,TRBV27,CASSSIRVADTEAFF
TRBJ1-4,NA,TRBD1,TRBV20-1,CSTGVGEKLFF
TRBJ1-5,NA,NA,TRBV2,CASRRDMGLSQPQHF
TRBJ2-5,NA,TRBD2,TRBV5-1,CATRSGSPQETQYF
TRBJ2-3,NA,NA,TRBV6-2/TRBV6-3,CASSYAAGRGTQYF
TRBJ2-1,NA,NA,TRBV21-1,CASISQGRLALNPSSYNEQFF
TRBJ2-3,once,NA,TRBV5-8,CASSLDREDTQYF
TRBJ2-3,NA,NA,TRBV20-1,CSAYSADTQYF
TRBJ1-1,NA,NA,TRBV20-1,CSASLQGNTEAFF
TRBJ2-1,NA,NA,TRBV28,CASSAGTQSRARNEQFF
TRBJ1-1,once,NA,TRBV6-5,CASSYEARRTTEAFF
TRBJ1-2,NA,NA,TRBV5-1,CASSLAIGGGYGYTF
TRBJ1-1,NA,NA,TRBV7-2,CASSGGRRVNTEAFF
TRBJ1-2,NA,NA,TRBV6-6,CASSYSGLANYGYTF
TRBJ2-7,NA,NA,TRBV13,CASSPPHDGEQYF
TRBJ1-5,NA,NA,TRBV19,CASSIRQILSNQPQHF
TRBJ1-2,NA,NA,TRBV9,CASSVGQGDYGYTF
TRBJ1-6,NA,NA,TRBV27,CASSFGDLNSPLHF
TRBJ1-1,NA,NA,TRBV10-1,CASSLDLNTEAFF
TRBJ1-1,NA,TRBD1,TRBV2,CASSVGRQGLISQAFF
TRBJ1-2,NA,NA,TRBV27,CASSLFPAYGYTF
TRBJ1-2,NA,TRBD1,TRBV6-6,CASSPAGGDYGYTF
TRBJ2-7,NA,NA,TRBV7-3,CASSLKFASYEQYF
TRBJ1-5,once,NA,TRBV19,CASSIVGRGGDQPQHF
TRBJ1-1,NA,NA,TRBV6-5,CASTITEAFF
TRBJ1-2,NA,TRBD1,TRBV7-3,CASSQGTGGFRTF
TRBJ1-1,NA,NA,TRBV3-1/TRBV3-2,CASSQVTGGTEAFF
TRBJ1-4,NA,NA,TRBV28,CASTGPYNEKLFF
TRBJ2-7,NA,TRBD2,TRBV2,CASSQSGSSYEQYF
TRBJ2-7,NA,NA,TRBV6-5,CASNRQTTGEQYF
TRBJ2-1,NA,NA,TRBV29-1,CSVEGINEQFF
TRBJ2-7,NA,NA,TRBV20-1,CSAGSYEQYF
TRBJ1-3,NA,NA,TRBV19,CASSISSGNTIYF
TRBJ2-3,NA,TRBD2,TRBV7-3,CASSLRGGTDTQYF
TRBJ1-1,NA,NA,TRBV7-3,CASSKQGSNTEAFF
TRBJ2-1,NA,TRBD2,TRBV4-1,CASSQVIVGTSVYNEQFF
TRBJ1-1,few,NA,TRBV5-1,CASSPLGHSQSNTEAFF
TRBJ2-7,NA,NA,TRBV7-2,CASSPSPAPSYEQYF
TRBJ2-3,once,NA,TRBV7-8,CASSRRGSGTDTQYF
TRBJ1-6,NA,TRBD1,TRBV2,CASMTGTGSSPLHF
TRBJ2-1,NA,TRBD2,TRBV7-9,CASSLEPGLAGVNEQFF
TRBJ2-7,NA,NA,TRBV15,CATSRGGSSYEQYF